Listed here is a single T cell receptor beta chain. Its specificity is not known. Each cDNA molecule carried a unique molecular identifier. TCRdb re-analysed the 5' RACE reads in MiXCR, keeping a single row per CDR3 protein. The table shows 85,000 to 100,000 distinct CDR3 sequences, with 11% occurring only once. This record belongs to a study of early T cells in non-severe SARS-CoV-2 infection. The wider study: Sequenced bulk RNA came from whole blood that was unsorted, and chains were unpaired.

The CDR3 runs 14 residues. Trimming cost V 4 bases and J 2 bases; bases outside gene matches: 4. In germline, CDR1 is SQVTM, CDR2 ANQGSEA. Regarding the study as a whole: Private and CD4 specificities were missed by VDJdb matching, which favored anti-spike CD8 responses.

This chain connects TRBV29-1 to TRBJ2-2; 7 bases are a match to TRBD1. Specimen: whole blood. The receptor was isolated from an adult who was a healthcare worker with PCR-confirmed SARS-CoV-2 infection or an uninfected control (not recorded which). CDR3 coding DNA: TGCAGCGTTGTCGGACAGGATAACACCGGGGAGCTGTTTTTT. It is translated as CSVVGQDNTGELFF.